The sequence of this T cell receptor (beta chain) was determined in a study of CD8 T cells in ankylosing spondylitis. 5'-RACE, quantitative and with molecular barcodes, yielded the TCR beta libraries. TCRdb processed the 5' RACE reads anew with MiXCR; each CDR3 protein has one entry. The table has around 210,000 distinct CDR3 sequences, 8% to 10% seen once. This clonotype was found many times. The CDR3 has 16 amino acids. V dropped 4 bases and J dropped 0; count of bases not matched to a gene: 6. Sequencing used blood, either unsorted or a sorted T cell fraction (not recorded which). The sequence derives from a female donor with ankylosing spondylitis or in good health (not recorded which). The V gene is TRBV12-3 or TRBV12-4, the J gene TRBJ2-1; 7 nucleotides line up with TRBD2. Here the CDR3 DNA reads TGTGCCAGCAGTTCCCTAGCGGCAAGCTCCTACAATGAGCAGTTCTTC. This sequence encodes CASSSLAASSYNEQFF.